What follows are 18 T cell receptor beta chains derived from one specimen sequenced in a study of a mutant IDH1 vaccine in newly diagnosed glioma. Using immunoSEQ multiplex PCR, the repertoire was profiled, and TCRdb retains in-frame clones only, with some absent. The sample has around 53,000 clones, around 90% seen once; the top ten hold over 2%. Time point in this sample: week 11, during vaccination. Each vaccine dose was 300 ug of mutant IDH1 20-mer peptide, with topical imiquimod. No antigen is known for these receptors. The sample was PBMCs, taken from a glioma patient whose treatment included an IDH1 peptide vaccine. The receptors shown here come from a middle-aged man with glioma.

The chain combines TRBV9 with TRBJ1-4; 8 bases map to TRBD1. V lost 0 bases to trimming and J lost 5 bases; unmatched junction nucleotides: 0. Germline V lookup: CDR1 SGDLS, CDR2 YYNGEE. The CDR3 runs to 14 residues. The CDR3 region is CASSVGDRNEKLFF. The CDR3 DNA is TGTGCCAGCAGCGTAGGGGACAGGAATGAAAAACTGTTTTTT.

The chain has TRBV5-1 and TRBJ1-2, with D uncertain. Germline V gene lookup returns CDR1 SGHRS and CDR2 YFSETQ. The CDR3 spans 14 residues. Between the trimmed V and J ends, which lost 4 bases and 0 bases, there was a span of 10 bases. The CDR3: CASSVSQPNYGYTF. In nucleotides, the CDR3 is TGCGCCAGCAGCGTGTCCCAGCCTAACTATGGCTACACCTTC.

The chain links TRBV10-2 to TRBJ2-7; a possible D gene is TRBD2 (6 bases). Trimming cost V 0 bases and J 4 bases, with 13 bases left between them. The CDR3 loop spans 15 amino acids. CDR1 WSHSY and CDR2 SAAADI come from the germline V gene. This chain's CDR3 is CASSESVRAGYEQYF. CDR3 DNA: TGCGCCAGCAGTGAGTCTGTCAGGGCGGGGTACGAGCAGTACTTC.

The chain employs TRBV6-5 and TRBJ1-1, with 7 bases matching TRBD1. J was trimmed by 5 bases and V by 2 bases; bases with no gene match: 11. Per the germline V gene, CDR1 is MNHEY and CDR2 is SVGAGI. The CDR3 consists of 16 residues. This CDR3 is CASSYLAGGPETEAFF. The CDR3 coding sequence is TGTGCCAGCAGTTACCTGGCAGGGGGGCCAGAGACTGAAGCTTTCTTT.

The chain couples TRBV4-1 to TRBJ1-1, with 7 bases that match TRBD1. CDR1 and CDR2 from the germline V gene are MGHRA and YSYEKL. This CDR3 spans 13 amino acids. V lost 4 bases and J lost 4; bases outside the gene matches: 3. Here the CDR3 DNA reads TGCGCCAGCAGCCCGACAGGGATCACTGAAGCTTTCTTT. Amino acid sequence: CASSPTGITEAFF.

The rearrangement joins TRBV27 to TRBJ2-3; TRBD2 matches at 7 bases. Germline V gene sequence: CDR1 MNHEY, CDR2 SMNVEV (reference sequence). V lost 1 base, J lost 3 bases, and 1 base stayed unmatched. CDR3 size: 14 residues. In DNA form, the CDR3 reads TGTGCCAGCAGTTTATGGCGGGAGACAGATACGCAGTATTTT. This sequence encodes CASSLWRETDTQYF.

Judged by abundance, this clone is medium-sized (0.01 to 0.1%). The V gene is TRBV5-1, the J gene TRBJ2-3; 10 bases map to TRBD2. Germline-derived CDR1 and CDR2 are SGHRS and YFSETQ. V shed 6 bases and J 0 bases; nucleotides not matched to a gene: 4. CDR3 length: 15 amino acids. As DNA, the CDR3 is TGCGCCAGCATACCAGCGGGGGGGAGCACAGATACGCAGTATTTT. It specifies CASIPAGGSTDTQYF.

This CDR3 reads CASSYSFQGDTEAFF. The CDR3 DNA sequence: TGTGCCAGCAGTTACTCGTTTCAGGGGGACACTGAAGCTTTCTTT. The chain links TRBV6-5 to TRBJ1-1; 7 bases map to TRBD1. The CDR3 consists of 15 residues. The ends lost 0 bases at V and 3 bases at J; junction bases unmatched: 4. The germline CDR1 and CDR2 sequences are MNHEY and SVGAGI.

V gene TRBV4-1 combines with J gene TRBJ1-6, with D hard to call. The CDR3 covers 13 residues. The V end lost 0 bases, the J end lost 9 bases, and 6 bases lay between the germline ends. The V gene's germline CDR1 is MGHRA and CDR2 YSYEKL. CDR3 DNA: TGCGCCAGCAGCCAAGAGACGGGTTCACCCCTCCACTTT. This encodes CASSQETGSPLHF.

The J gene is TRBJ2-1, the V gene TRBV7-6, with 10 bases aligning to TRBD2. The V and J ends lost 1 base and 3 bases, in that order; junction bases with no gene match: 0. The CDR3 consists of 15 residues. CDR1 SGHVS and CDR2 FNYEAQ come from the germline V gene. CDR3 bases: TGTGCCAGCAGCTTAGTAGCGGGGGGCTACAATGAGCAGTTCTTC. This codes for CASSLVAGGYNEQFF.

The CDR3 loop reads CASSYEGAPYNSPLHF. CDR3 bases: TGTGCCAGCAGTTATGAGGGGGCCCCTTATAATTCACCCCTCCACTTT. The V call is TRBV6-5, the J call TRBJ1-6; 7 positions agree with TRBD1. The CDR3 is 16 amino acids. V shed 3 bases, J shed 4 bases, and the junction held 6 bases outside the gene matches. From germline, CDR1 is MNHEY and CDR2 SVGAGI.

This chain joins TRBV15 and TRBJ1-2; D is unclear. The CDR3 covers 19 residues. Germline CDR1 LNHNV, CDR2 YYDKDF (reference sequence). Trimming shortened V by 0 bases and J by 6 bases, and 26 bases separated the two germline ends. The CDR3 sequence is CATSRDPSERDFDGDGYTF. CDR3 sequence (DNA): TGTGCCACCAGCAGAGACCCCTCCGAGCGAGATTTTGACGGGGATGGCTACACCTTC.

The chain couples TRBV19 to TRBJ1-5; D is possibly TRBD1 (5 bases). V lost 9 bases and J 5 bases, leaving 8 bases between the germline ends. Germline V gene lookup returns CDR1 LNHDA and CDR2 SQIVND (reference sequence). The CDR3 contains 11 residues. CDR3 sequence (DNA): TGTGCCAGCAGAGGGGATCAGCCCCAGCATTTT. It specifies CASRGDQPQHF. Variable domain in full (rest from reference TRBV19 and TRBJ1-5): DGGITQSPKYLFRKEGQNVTLSCEQNLNHDAMYWYRQDPGQGLRLIYYSQIVNDFQKGDIAEGYSVSREKKESFPLTVTSAQKNPTAFYLCASRGDQPQHFGDGTRLSIL.

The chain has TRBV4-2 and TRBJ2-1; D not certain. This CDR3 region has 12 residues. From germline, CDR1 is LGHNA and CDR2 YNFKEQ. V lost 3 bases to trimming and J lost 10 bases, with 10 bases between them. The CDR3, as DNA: TGTGCCAGCAGCCAGCCCCAGTTCGAGCAGTTCTTC. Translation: CASSQPQFEQFF.

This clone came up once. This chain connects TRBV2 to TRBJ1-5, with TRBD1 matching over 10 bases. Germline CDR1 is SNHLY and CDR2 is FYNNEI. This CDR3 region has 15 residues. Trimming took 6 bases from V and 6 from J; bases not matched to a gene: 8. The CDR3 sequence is CASSPDRGLAQPQHF. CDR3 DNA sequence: TGTGCCAGCAGCCCAGACAGGGGGCTTGCTCAGCCCCAGCATTTT. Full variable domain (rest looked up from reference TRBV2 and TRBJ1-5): EPEVTQTPSHQVTQMGQEVILRCVPISNHLYFYWYRQILGQKVEFLVSFYNNEISEKSEIFDDQFSVERPDGSNFTLKIRSTKLEDSAMYFCASSPDRGLAQPQHFGDGTRLSIL.

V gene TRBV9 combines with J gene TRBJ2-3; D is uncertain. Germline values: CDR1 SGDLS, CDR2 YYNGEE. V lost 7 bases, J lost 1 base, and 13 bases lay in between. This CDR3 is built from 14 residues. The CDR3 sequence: CASARDPGTDTQYF. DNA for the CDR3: TGTGCCAGCGCCCGTGACCCTGGCACAGATACGCAGTATTTT.

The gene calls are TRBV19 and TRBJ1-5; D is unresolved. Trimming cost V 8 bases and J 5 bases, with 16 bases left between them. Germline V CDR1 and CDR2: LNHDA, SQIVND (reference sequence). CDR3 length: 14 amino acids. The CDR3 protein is CASSISDRYQPQHF. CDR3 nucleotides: TGTGCCAGTTCTATTTCGGACCGATATCAGCCCCAGCATTTT.

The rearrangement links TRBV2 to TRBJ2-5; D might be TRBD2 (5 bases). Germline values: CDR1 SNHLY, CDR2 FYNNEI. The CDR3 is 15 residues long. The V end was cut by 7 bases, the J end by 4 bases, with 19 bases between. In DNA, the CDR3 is TGTGCCAGCATTGGGGTAGCCGGGGTGCGAGAGACCCAGTACTTC. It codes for CASIGVAGVRETQYF.